This TCR beta chain is from a study of response to subunit inactivated influenza vaccine. Findings and caveats of the study: Authors suggested that a seasonal influenza vaccination recruits few new T cells each time.

This clonotype has a handful of counts. Its matching antigen is unknown. TCRdb processed the RT-PCR reads anew with MiXCR; each CDR3 protein has one entry. Here the sample spans 450,000 to 700,000 distinct CDR3 sequences, roughly 15% being singletons. V shed 5 bases, J shed 1 base, and the junction held 11 bases outside the gene matches. Germline values: CDR1 SGHTA, CDR2 FQGNSA. The CDR3 is made up of 16 amino acids. The sequence was collected from a man aged 50 to 60 who received an inactivated influenza vaccine. The sample here was PBMCs from blood, taken 12 days after vaccination. J is TRBJ2-7 and V is TRBV7-2; TRBD1 matches 7 bases. The CDR3 loop is CASSPIDRASSYEQYF. CDR3 coding DNA: TGTGCCAGCAGCCCGATCGACAGGGCCTCTTCCTACGAGCAGTACTTC.